A single sample is the source of the 5 T cell receptor beta chains below, sequenced in a study of T cell repertoires in cytomegalovirus infection. Which antigens these TCRs recognize remains unknown. TCRdb recomputed calls from the reads with MiXCR, one row per CDR3 protein. Among about 830,000 distinct CDR3 sequences listed, about 33% were seen once. The source was cultured CD8+ T cells from PBMCs, collected from culture after CMV antigen stimulation. All receptors come from a human donor in good health (CMV status not recorded). Some clones in this sample may be carry-over from other donors' samples.

The chain combines TRBV20-1 with TRBJ1-5; 9 bases fit TRBD1. The V gene's germline CDR1 is DFQATT and CDR2 SNEGSKA (reference sequence). Trimming at V came to 0 bases and at J to 3 bases, leaving 3 bases not matched to a gene. The CDR3 runs 15 residues. The CDR3 reads CSARERDRDNQPQHF. In DNA form, the CDR3 reads TGCAGTGCTAGAGAAAGGGACAGGGACAATCAGCCCCAGCATTTT.

The V gene is TRBV2, the J gene TRBJ2-7; TRBD2 agrees at 8 bases. There are 15 residues in the CDR3. Looked up from germline, CDR1 is SNHLY and CDR2 is FYNNEI. V trimming: 5 bases; J trimming: 5 bases; junction bases outside the gene matches: 11. The CDR3 nucleotides read TGTGCCAGCAGTCCTACAGCGGGGGTTGGGGACGAGCAGTACTTC. It encodes CASSPTAGVGDEQYF.

This clonotype has only a few counts. The chain carries TRBV6-6 and TRBJ2-1; D gene uncertain. Trimming shortened V by 8 bases and J by 3 bases, and 14 bases separated the two germline ends. Per germline, CDR1 MNHNY and CDR2 SVGAGI (reference sequence). The CDR3 sequence is 14 residues long. CDR3: CASGEPRYYNEQFF. DNA for the CDR3: TGTGCCAGCGGGGAACCCCGATACTACAATGAGCAGTTCTTC.

This clonotype was observed at least ten times. The chain links TRBV12-3 or TRBV12-4 to TRBJ2-3, with D possibly being TRBD2 (5 bases). The CDR3 has 13 amino acids. The ends were cut back, 6 bases at V and 2 bases at J, with 9 bases in the middle. The CDR3 loop is CASSLGATDTQYF. For the CDR3, the DNA is TGTGCCAGCAGCTTGGGAGCCACAGATACGCAGTATTTT.

This clonotype was counted a few times. The rearrangement joins TRBV7-8 to TRBJ2-5; 13 nucleotides line up with TRBD2. Germline V lookup: CDR1 SGHVS, CDR2 FQNEAQ. V lost 5 bases, J lost 3 bases, and 3 bases stayed unmatched. CDR3 length: 15 amino acids. CDR3 nucleotides: TGTGCCAGCAGCATACTAGCGGGGGGGGAAGAGACCCAGTACTTC. It is translated as CASSILAGGEETQYF.